This T cell receptor beta chain appears in the sequencing data of a study of blood T cell repertoires in COVID-19. Study background: T cells, B-cell-depleted T cells, or PBMCs supplied cDNA or gDNA.

V was pared by 6 bases and J by 1 base, with 3 bases of the junction left unmatched. CDR1 is SEHNR and CDR2 is FQNEAQ in the germline V gene (reference sequence). This CDR3 has 14 residues. Libraries were prepared by immunoSEQ multiplex PCR; TCRdb keeps only in-frame clonotypes and omits some of them. The sample includes 200,000 to 250,000 clones, approximately 77% of them seen just once. On this clone itself: This specimen includes other DNA sequences encoding the same CDR3.

The chain joins TRBV7-9 to TRBJ2-5; 9 nucleotides agree with TRBD2. The receptor comes from a woman older than 75 with acute or convalescent COVID-19. Specimen: peripheral blood. Here the CDR3 reads CASSLSGGQETQYF. The CDR3 DNA sequence: TGTGCCAGCAGTCTTAGCGGGGGCCAAGAGACCCAGTACTTC.